Shown below are 3 T cell receptor beta chains from a single sample sequenced in a study of T cells in tuberculosis. Assay: immunoSEQ multiplex PCR; the TCRdb copy retains only in-frame clones and omits some. The data hold about 33,000 clones, with around 92% observed a single time. Sequencing was done on a sample of PBMCs. The receptor set was obtained from a donor under 30 with latent tuberculosis or without tuberculosis infection. Some clones in this sample may be carry-over from other donors' samples.

With respect to this clone: The junction departs from germline at one end; a sequencing error may be responsible. J is TRBJ2-7 and V is TRBV2; the match to TRBD2 covers 10 bases. The germline V gene has CDR1 SNHLY and CDR2 FYNNEI. The CDR3 covers 12 residues. The CDR3 nucleotides are TGTGCCAGCAGTGAAACTACTAGCGGGGCAAGTTTC. Translation gives CASSETTSGASF.

The chain carries TRBV28 and TRBJ1-3; possibly TRBD1 for D (5 bases). The CDR3 loop spans 15 amino acids. With 4 bases removed from V and 1 base from J, the gap between germline ends came to 11 bases. Germline V gene lookup returns CDR1 MDHEN and CDR2 SYDVKM. CDR3 region: CASSSQGRSGNTIYF. The CDR3 DNA reads TGTGCCAGCAGTTCGCAGGGCAGGTCTGGAAACACCATATATTTT.

J is TRBJ2-3 and V is TRBV28, with D unresolved. Germline-derived CDR1 and CDR2 are MDHEN and SYDVKM. Trimming removed 6 bases from V and 4 bases from J, with 8 bases in between. The CDR3 is made up of 12 amino acids. The CDR3 sequence: CASSPAADTQYF. CDR3 nucleotides: TGTGCCAGCAGCCCGGCGGCAGATACGCAGTATTTT.